This TCR beta chain came from a study of blood T cell repertoires in COVID-19. This CDR3 comprises 15 residues. Per the germline V gene, CDR1 is SGHTA and CDR2 is FQGNSA. Trimming took 2 bases from V and 3 from J, leaving 11 bases between them. TCRdb's table, derived via immunoSEQ multiplex PCR, lists solely in-frame clones and lacks some. The profile shows around 94,000 clones, around four fifths of them singletons. The sequence derives from a man between 50 and 59 years old with acute or convalescent COVID-19. The chain uses TRBV7-2 and TRBJ2-1; maybe TRBD2 (7 bases). Sequenced input: peripheral blood. The CDR3 is CASSLSGGYYNEQFF. CDR3 sequence (DNA): TGTGCCAGCAGCTTATCGGGGGGCTACTACAATGAGCAGTTCTTC.